What follows are 27 T cell receptor beta chains derived from one specimen sequenced in a study of cytomegalovirus exposure and HLA in healthy donors. Researchers ran the PCR with 60 Vbeta and 13 Jbeta primers. Profiled with immunoSEQ multiplex PCR; TCRdb holds only in-frame clones, not every one. Among roughly 80,000 clones listed, about 64% were seen once. The material sequenced was PBMCs. Receptor source: a man aged 25 to 40 in good health and CMV-seropositive.

CDR3 nucleotides: TGTGCCACCAGCAGAGATCAAACAGAAGGCTACACCTTC. This sequence encodes CATSRDQTEGYTF. The V call is TRBV15, the J call TRBJ1-2; D not resolved. V lost 0 bases and J 8 bases, leaving 10 bases between the germline ends. Germline V gives CDR1 LNHNV, CDR2 YYDKDF (reference sequence). The CDR3 is 13 residues long. The whole variable domain, filled in from reference TRBV15 and TRBJ1-2, reads DAMVIQNPRYQVTQFGKPVTLSCSQTLNHNVMYWYQQKSSQAPKLLFHYYDKDFNNEADTPDNFQSRRPNTSFCFLDIRSPGLGDTAMYLCATSRDQTEGYTFGSGTRLTVV.

The chain recombines TRBV11-1 with TRBJ2-6; maybe TRBD2 (6 bases). Per the germline V gene, CDR1 is SGHAT and CDR2 is FQDESV (reference sequence). V was trimmed by 8 bases and J by 2 bases, leaving 13 bases between them. CDR3 length equals 15 residues. The CDR3 DNA follows: TGTGCCAGCGGGGGGACGGCCCCTGGGGCCAACGTCCTGACTTTC. The encoded protein is CASGGTAPGANVLTF.

This clone was picked up a small number of times. The chain employs TRBV4-1 and TRBJ1-3, with 9 nucleotides matching TRBD1. The CDR3 runs to 15 residues. Germline values: CDR1 MGHRA, CDR2 YSYEKL. With 2 bases clipped from V and 4 bases from J, the junction kept 3 bases outside the gene matches. The CDR3 bases are TGCGCCAGCAGCCAAACGACAGGGGGAGGAAACACCATATATTTT. Translating it yields CASSQTTGGGNTIYF.

The chain couples TRBV27 to TRBJ2-1; D is uncertain. Trimming took off 6 bases at V and 4 bases at J, with 7 bases between the two ends. This CDR3 region has 12 residues. From germline, CDR1 is MNHEY and CDR2 SMNVEV (reference sequence). CDR3: CASSDFYNEQFF. DNA for the CDR3: TGTGCCAGCAGCGACTTTTACAATGAGCAGTTCTTC.

The chain uses TRBV27 and TRBJ1-1; D might be TRBD1 (6 bases). Germline values: CDR1 MNHEY, CDR2 SMNVEV (reference sequence). Trimming removed 6 bases at V and 5 bases at J, with 16 bases between. The CDR3 has 14 residues. The CDR3: CASSTQGPLTEAFF. The DNA of the CDR3 is TGTGCCAGCAGCACACAGGGTCCCCTGACTGAAGCTTTCTTT.

This clone was counted once. The chain employs TRBV5-4 and TRBJ2-5; no clear D. The CDR3 spans 13 residues. The germline V gene encodes CDR1 SGHNT and CDR2 YYREEE (reference sequence). Trimming removed 1 base at V and 3 bases at J, with 7 bases between. The CDR3 region is CASSLKGEETQYF. The DNA for the CDR3 is TGTGCCAGCAGCTTGAAAGGAGAAGAGACCCAGTACTTC.

This clone was seen only a few times. The chain uses TRBV19 and TRBJ2-2; D gene ambiguous. This CDR3 is built from 11 residues. CDR1 is LNHDA and CDR2 is SQIVND in the germline V gene (reference sequence). V was clipped by 5 bases and J by 7 bases, with 5 bases between them. CDR3 amino acids: CASSPNGELFF. CDR3 in DNA: TGTGCCAGTAGTCCCAACGGGGAGCTGTTTTTT.

J is TRBJ2-3 and V is TRBV7-6, with 9 nucleotides matching TRBD2. The CDR3 extends over 15 amino acids. Germline-derived CDR1 and CDR2 are SGHVS and FNYEAQ. The V and J ends lost 0 bases and 5 bases, in that order; junction bases with no gene match: 3. CDR3 loop: CASSLAAGGLDTQYF. DNA for the CDR3: TGTGCCAGCAGCTTAGCAGCGGGGGGCCTAGATACGCAGTATTTT.

This clone was seen only a few times. J is TRBJ2-3 and V is TRBV28; 8 nucleotides match TRBD1. Looked up from germline, CDR1 is MDHEN and CDR2 is SYDVKM. The CDR3 length is 15 residues. The trim removed 7 bases at V and 6 bases at J, leaving 12 bases unmatched. In nucleotides, the CDR3 is TGTGCCAGCAAAAATCCGAACAGGGGGACGGATACGCAGTATTTT. It codes for CASKNPNRGTDTQYF. The full variable domain, with the rest looked up from reference TRBV28 and TRBJ2-3, is DVKVTQSSRYLVKRTGEKVFLECVQDMDHENMFWYRQDPGLGLRLIYFSYDVKMKEKGDIPEGYSVSREKKERFSLILESASTNQTSMYLCASKNPNRGTDTQYFGPGTRLTVL.

In the case of this clone: Within the sample, other DNA sequences also encode this same CDR3. J is TRBJ1-1 and V is TRBV15; 8 positions match TRBD1. V trimming: 5 bases; J trimming: 1 base; junction bases outside the gene matches: 9. This CDR3 contains 16 residues. Per germline, CDR1 LNHNV and CDR2 YYDKDF (reference sequence). Written as DNA, the CDR3 is TGTGCCACCAGCCCTAGACAGGGGTGGTCGAACACTGAAGCTTTCTTT. This sequence encodes CATSPRQGWSNTEAFF.

The chain uses TRBV5-1 and TRBJ2-3; TRBD2 matches 7 bases. CDR1 and CDR2 from the germline V gene are SGHRS and YFSETQ. J lost 3 bases, V lost 0 bases, and 10 bases had no gene match. The CDR3 is 17 residues long. CDR3 residues: CASSLAPAGESTDTQYF. CDR3 coding DNA: TGCGCCAGCAGCTTGGCCCCTGCGGGAGAGAGTACAGATACGCAGTATTTT.

V and J are TRBV19 and TRBJ2-4; 9 bases agree with TRBD1. This CDR3 is 14 amino acids long. Germline CDR1 is LNHDA and CDR2 is SQIVND (reference sequence). The junction had 6 bases not matched to a gene; V was cut back by 7 bases and J by 5 bases. This chain's CDR3 is CASTNRGQENIQYF. The CDR3, as DNA: TGTGCCAGTACTAACAGGGGGCAGGAAAACATTCAGTACTTC.

This clone has more than one count but fewer than ten. The chain couples TRBV28 to TRBJ1-5, with TRBD1 as a possible D gene (5 bases). This CDR3 has 15 amino acids. CDR1 is MDHEN and CDR2 is SYDVKM in the germline V gene. V shed 5 bases and J shed 4 bases, with 15 bases lying between them. CDR3 sequence reads: CASSGDSNGNQPQHF. Written as DNA, the CDR3 is TGTGCCAGCAGTGGCGACAGCAACGGGAATCAGCCCCAGCATTTT.

This chain's CDR3 is CSVPDAPPSGRPEQYF. DNA of the CDR3: TGCAGCGTACCGGATGCCCCCCCTAGCGGGAGGCCGGAGCAGTACTTC. The chain carries TRBV29-1 and TRBJ2-7, with 11 bases aligning to TRBD2. CDR1 is SQVTM, CDR2 ANQGSEA, per germline. The junction had 17 bases not matched to a gene; V was cut back by 6 bases and J by 7 bases. The CDR3 runs to 16 residues.

The rearrangement joins TRBV7-3 to TRBJ2-3; 7 bases agree with TRBD2. Per germline, CDR1 SGHTA and CDR2 FQGTGA. V lost 5 bases and J lost 8; bases outside the gene matches: 16. The CDR3 loop spans 16 amino acids. CDR3 in amino acids: CASSPSSSGISGTQYF. The DNA for the CDR3 is TGTGCCAGCAGCCCCTCATCGAGCGGGATCTCGGGTACGCAGTATTTT.

V and J are TRBV7-9 and TRBJ2-1; TRBD2 is a possible D gene (6 bases). Germline CDR1 SEHNR, CDR2 FQNEAQ (reference sequence). Between the trimmed V and J ends, which lost 4 bases and 4 bases, there was a span of 23 bases. The length of the CDR3 is 18 residues. The CDR3 DNA sequence: TGTGCCAGCAGCTCCCCTCTCCCCAGGACTACTTCTTACAATGAGCAGTTCTTC. This sequence encodes CASSSPLPRTTSYNEQFF.

This chain connects TRBV6-6 to TRBJ2-5; TRBD1 matches at 8 bases. Germline V CDR1 and CDR2: MNHNY, SVGAGI (reference sequence). The CDR3 has 14 amino acids. V was pared by 5 bases and J by 4 bases, with 6 bases of the junction left unmatched. The CDR3 protein is CASSPGQGLETQYF. CDR3 bases: TGTGCCAGCAGTCCCGGACAGGGTTTAGAGACCCAGTACTTC.

Written as DNA, the CDR3 is TGTGCCAGTAGTGCCCCAGGGCACAGCAATCAGCCCCAGCATTTT. This codes for CASSAPGHSNQPQHF. V usage is TRBV19 and J usage is TRBJ1-5; weak D call: TRBD1 (5 bases). The CDR3 runs to 15 residues. The V gene's germline CDR1 is LNHDA and CDR2 SQIVND (reference sequence). The V end was cut by 5 bases, the J end by 1 base, with 12 bases between.

The chain links TRBV5-1 to TRBJ2-3; D is ambiguous. The CDR3 sequence is 15 residues long. Germline CDR1 reads SGHRS; CDR2 reads YFSETQ. V was pared by 3 bases and J by 4 bases, with 15 bases between. The CDR3 protein is CASSSVQSLSDTQYF. CDR3 bases: TGCGCCAGCAGCTCCGTCCAATCCCTATCAGATACGCAGTATTTT.

V is TRBV16 and J is TRBJ1-2, with no clear D. In germline, CDR1 is KGHSY, CDR2 FQNENV. V shed 3 bases and J shed 8 bases, with 16 bases lying between them. The CDR3 totals 14 residues. CDR3 sequence: CASSQRNGREGYTF. The CDR3 nucleotides are TGTGCCAGCAGCCAGAGAAATGGACGGGAGGGCTACACCTTC.

This clone has a handful of counts. The chain couples TRBV27 to TRBJ1-4, with D unresolved. CDR1 and CDR2 from the germline V gene are MNHEY and SMNVEV (reference sequence). Trimming took 7 bases from V and 2 from J, leaving 11 bases between them. The CDR3 contains 14 residues. This CDR3 is CASKRAWTNEKLFF. In DNA form, the CDR3 reads TGTGCCAGCAAGAGGGCCTGGACTAATGAAAAACTGTTTTTT.

This clone was detected only a few times. J is TRBJ1-2 and V is TRBV6-1; TRBD1 aligns across 7 bases. After removal of 3 bases from V and 1 base from J, the junction contained 2 bases not matched to a gene. This CDR3 is 14 amino acids long. Germline lookup yields CDR1 MNHNS and CDR2 SASEGT. The CDR3 is CASSDNRGNYGYTF. CDR3 sequence (DNA): TGTGCCAGCAGTGATAACAGGGGTAACTATGGCTACACCTTC.

This clone was seen a handful of times. The chain combines TRBV28 with TRBJ2-7; D is possibly TRBD2 (7 bases). Germline V CDR1 and CDR2: MDHEN, SYDVKM. V shed 7 bases and J shed 2 bases, with 21 bases lying between them. The CDR3 runs 16 residues. CDR3 in DNA: TGTGCCAGCATACTGGGAGGGGGGGGACGGACCTACGAGCAGTACTTC. Translating gives CASILGGGGRTYEQYF.

The rearrangement joins TRBV28 to TRBJ2-3; D perhaps matches TRBD2 (6 bases). Germline V gene sequence: CDR1 MDHEN, CDR2 SYDVKM. Trimming removed 5 bases from V and 4 bases from J, with 19 bases in between. The CDR3 is made up of 16 amino acids. The CDR3 nucleotides read TGTGCCAGCAGTCTCATAGCGGTAGCTCGTCCAGATACGCAGTATTTT. Translation gives CASSLIAVARPDTQYF. Supplemented by reference TRBV28 and TRBJ2-3, the full variable domain reads DVKVTQSSRYLVKRTGEKVFLECVQDMDHENMFWYRQDPGLGLRLIYFSYDVKMKEKGDIPEGYSVSREKKERFSLILESASTNQTSMYLCASSLIAVARPDTQYFGPGTRLTVL.

The chain joins TRBV28 to TRBJ2-5, with a weak D call TRBD2 (6 bases). Germline-derived CDR1 and CDR2 are MDHEN and SYDVKM. This CDR3 contains 16 residues. Trimming removed 2 bases at V and 2 bases at J, with 15 bases between. The CDR3 DNA reads as TGTGCCAGCAGTTTAGAGTTGGCGGGATATCAAGAGACCCAGTACTTC. Its protein product is CASSLELAGYQETQYF. The variable domain in full, completed from reference TRBV28 and TRBJ2-5, reads DVKVTQSSRYLVKRTGEKVFLECVQDMDHENMFWYRQDPGLGLRLIYFSYDVKMKEKGDIPEGYSVSREKKERFSLILESASTNQTSMYLCASSLELAGYQETQYFGPGTRLLVL.

The chain joins TRBV5-1 to TRBJ2-3; TRBD2 is a possible D gene (6 bases). Trimming removed 5 bases from V and 4 bases from J, with 14 bases in between. The CDR3 consists of 14 residues. The germline gives CDR1 SGHRS, CDR2 YFSETQ. The CDR3 is CASRPRGGADTQYF. As DNA, the CDR3 is TGCGCCAGCAGACCCCGGGGAGGAGCAGATACGCAGTATTTT.

The chain has TRBV18 and TRBJ2-7; D call uncertain. The CDR3 runs 14 residues. Germline loops: CDR1 KGHSH, CDR2 LQKENI. V gave up 3 bases and J gave up 4 bases, with 13 bases separating them. CDR3: CASSPNLENYEQYF. CDR3 in DNA: TGTGCCAGCTCACCCAATCTAGAAAATTACGAGCAGTACTTC. The whole variable domain, remainder taken from reference TRBV18 and TRBJ2-7, is NAGVMQNPRHLVRRRGQEARLRCSPMKGHSHVYWYRQLPEEGLKFMVYLQKENIIDESGMPKERFSAEFPKEGPSILRIQQVVRGDSAAYFCASSPNLENYEQYFGPGTRLTVT.